This record concerns one T cell receptor beta chain sequence. Here immunoSEQ multiplex PCR was the method, and the copy in TCRdb shows in-frame clones only, minus some. The table shows more than 200,000 clones, with more than 75% occurring only once. The data are from a study of blood T cell repertoires in COVID-19. The CDR3 consists of 16 residues. Trimming stripped 10 bases from V and 7 bases from J, with 28 bases between. From germline, CDR1 is LNHDA and CDR2 SQIVND (reference sequence). Sequenced material: peripheral blood. The sequence was collected from a woman aged 60-70 years with COVID-19, enrolled during active disease. The chain carries TRBV19 and TRBJ1-2; weak D call: TRBD1 (6 bases). The CDR3 loop is CATSPRGGAQGFGYTF. The CDR3 nucleotides are TGTGCCACCTCCCCCCGGGGGGGGGCGCAAGGGTTTGGCTACACCTTC.